This TCR beta chain was sequenced during a study of shared clonotypes between healthy human individuals (dated by TCRdb to between 2020 and 2021). Background on the whole study: The cohort comprised two women and three men aged 18 to 49 years. For each donor, three plates each were used for CD4 naive and CD4 memory, two plates were used for CD8 naive, and one plate was used for CD8 memory. The study deeply sequenced blood TCR repertoires of five healthy adults to estimate repertoire size and the extent of clonotype sharing between individuals. To increase sequencing depth and limit assay-specific biases, different laboratories used diverse techniques to prepare libraries and sequence TCR repertoires. Leukapheresis yielded between about 0.94 and 9 billion PBMCs per donor.

About this clone: Its target antigen remains unknown. Base-call qualities are not available, and no considerably larger clone is one nucleotide away.

Study-wide conclusions, independent of this receptor: Even with the large sequencing depth, rarefaction of the sorted-subset datasets indicated that sequencing was incomplete. Because the study included a small number of donors, the genetic and exposure-history diversity represented was limited. Higher generation probabilities were observed for clonotypes shared by all four sorted-subset donors than for non-shared clonotypes. Sampling was restricted to blood, and TCR repertoires in tissues likely differ from the TCR repertoires found in blood. Naive subsets generally had larger estimated clonotype richness than memory subsets did. Based on pairwise subsampling, the degree of clonotype sharing among donors was expected to be affected by sequencing depth. About 4.5% of naive CD4, 3% to 3.5% of naive CD8, around 2.3% of memory CD4, and more than 0.35% of memory CD8 clonotypes were shared across a few donors.

The germline V gene (reference sequence) specifies GTSNPN as CDR1 and SVGIG as CDR2. From the cysteine up to the phenylalanine, the CDR3 has a length of 12 residues. The entry retains the CDR3 DNA only, 36 bases that are in frame from base 1. Using the deep immunoSEQ assay, multiplex PCR amplified TCR CDR3 regions from genomic DNA. Extracted genomic DNA from each cell subset was distributed evenly across all wells of several immunoSEQ 96-well plates, and each plate was treated as a replicate. Each replicate PCR for sorted subsets received roughly 200 ng genomic DNA, equal to about 30,000 T cell genomes. Purified libraries were quantified with a Qubit 3.0 fluorometer, sized on a Bioanalyzer 2100, and re-quantified with the KAPA Library Quantification kit. Every immunoSEQ 96-well plate was sequenced on a separate single-read 150-cycle Illumina NextSeq 550 flow cell. The study's own analysis went as follows. The immunoSEQ output contained only junctional sequences without quality scores, so filtering could not match that applied to full-length reads. To assign V/J genes and CDR3, sequences were annotated against IMGT germline references using PyIR, a Python wrapper for IgBLAST v1.9. Reads were removed for weak V/J assignments (E-value above 1e-6), missing CDR3, stop codons, out-of-frame junctions, or ambiguous translated residues. V3J clonotypes were defined by identical inferred V gene, J gene, and CDR3 amino acid sequence. Percentage overlap between repertoires was computed as shared unique clonotypes divided by the size of the smaller repertoire. Richness of each repertoire was evaluated using RTK rarefaction, the Chao1 estimator, and Recon v2.1 estimates of unobserved clonotypes. OLGA was used to compute generation probabilities for all TCRbeta clonotypes that the gDNA method yielded from a handful of donors. Sourced from immuneACCESS, this table was stored by TCRdb with only in-frame sequences that have V and J called. A share of the clones is absent; for the studies checked, an unresolved V gene accounts for under half, and the remainder has no known explanation. V, J and clone size reflect that table, while D and trimming were determined from the DNA. The sample table contains 2.3 million or so clones; only one count was recorded for approximately 95% of them. The ten most abundant clones make up 0.39% of the sample.

Healthy HIV-negative adults with no recently reported acute infections or vaccinations were included as donors. All donors were Caucasian adults living in Nashville, Tennessee, USA. CD4+ T cells were enriched through magnetic negative selection, after which naive cells were positively selected on CD45RA and the remaining negative fraction served as the memory subset. Blood was obtained by leukapheresis, after which PBMCs were separated by Ficoll-Histopaque density gradient centrifugation and cryopreserved in liquid nitrogen vapor phase. Analytical flow cytometry was used to check the purity and quantity of each magnetically sorted T cell population. Genomic DNA was isolated from every sorted fraction and measured by UV absorbance on a Nanodrop 2000c.

Specimen: naive CD4+ T cells from PBMCs. The cell subset or site label for this specimen denotes: CD45RA+ positively selected. Rearrangement joined TRBV30 to TRBJ2-5, with a weak D call of TRBD1 (5 bases match). The DNA end is more similar to TRBJ2-7, so the J call may be wrong. The TCR was taken from a man aged 18 to 29 in good health. Some clones in this sample may be carry-over from other donors' samples. The DNA reads TGTGCCTGGAGTGTAGGGGACTACGAGCAGTACTTC. This is translated as CAWSVGDYEQYF.